Listed here is a single T cell receptor (beta chain). The CDR3 is 13 residues long. Trimming pared 6 bases from V and 3 bases from J, leaving 9 bases between. Germline CDR1 KGHSH, CDR2 LQKENI. Original processing methods: From reference gene primer amplification, estimates of nucleated cell counts were derived. The protocol was immunoSEQ multiplex PCR, while the TCRdb copy is restricted to in-frame clones and leaves out a portion. V and J calls and clone size come straight from that table; D and trimming were deduced from the DNA. Here the sample spans 150,000 or so clones, 78% being singletons. Participant ages covered about 18 to 95 years across 25 or so US areas. Membership in each cohort depended on participant-reported clinical history. This entry is derived from a study of blood T cell repertoires in COVID-19.

Sequencing input: PBMCs or T cells enriched from blood (not recorded which). The receptor was isolated from a woman aged 45-65 years who had recovered from COVID-19. This rearrangement joins TRBV18 to TRBJ1-5, with no clear D. CDR3 amino acids: CASSPSNNQPQHF. The CDR3 coding sequence is TGTGCCAGCTCCCCATCTAACAATCAGCCCCAGCATTTT.